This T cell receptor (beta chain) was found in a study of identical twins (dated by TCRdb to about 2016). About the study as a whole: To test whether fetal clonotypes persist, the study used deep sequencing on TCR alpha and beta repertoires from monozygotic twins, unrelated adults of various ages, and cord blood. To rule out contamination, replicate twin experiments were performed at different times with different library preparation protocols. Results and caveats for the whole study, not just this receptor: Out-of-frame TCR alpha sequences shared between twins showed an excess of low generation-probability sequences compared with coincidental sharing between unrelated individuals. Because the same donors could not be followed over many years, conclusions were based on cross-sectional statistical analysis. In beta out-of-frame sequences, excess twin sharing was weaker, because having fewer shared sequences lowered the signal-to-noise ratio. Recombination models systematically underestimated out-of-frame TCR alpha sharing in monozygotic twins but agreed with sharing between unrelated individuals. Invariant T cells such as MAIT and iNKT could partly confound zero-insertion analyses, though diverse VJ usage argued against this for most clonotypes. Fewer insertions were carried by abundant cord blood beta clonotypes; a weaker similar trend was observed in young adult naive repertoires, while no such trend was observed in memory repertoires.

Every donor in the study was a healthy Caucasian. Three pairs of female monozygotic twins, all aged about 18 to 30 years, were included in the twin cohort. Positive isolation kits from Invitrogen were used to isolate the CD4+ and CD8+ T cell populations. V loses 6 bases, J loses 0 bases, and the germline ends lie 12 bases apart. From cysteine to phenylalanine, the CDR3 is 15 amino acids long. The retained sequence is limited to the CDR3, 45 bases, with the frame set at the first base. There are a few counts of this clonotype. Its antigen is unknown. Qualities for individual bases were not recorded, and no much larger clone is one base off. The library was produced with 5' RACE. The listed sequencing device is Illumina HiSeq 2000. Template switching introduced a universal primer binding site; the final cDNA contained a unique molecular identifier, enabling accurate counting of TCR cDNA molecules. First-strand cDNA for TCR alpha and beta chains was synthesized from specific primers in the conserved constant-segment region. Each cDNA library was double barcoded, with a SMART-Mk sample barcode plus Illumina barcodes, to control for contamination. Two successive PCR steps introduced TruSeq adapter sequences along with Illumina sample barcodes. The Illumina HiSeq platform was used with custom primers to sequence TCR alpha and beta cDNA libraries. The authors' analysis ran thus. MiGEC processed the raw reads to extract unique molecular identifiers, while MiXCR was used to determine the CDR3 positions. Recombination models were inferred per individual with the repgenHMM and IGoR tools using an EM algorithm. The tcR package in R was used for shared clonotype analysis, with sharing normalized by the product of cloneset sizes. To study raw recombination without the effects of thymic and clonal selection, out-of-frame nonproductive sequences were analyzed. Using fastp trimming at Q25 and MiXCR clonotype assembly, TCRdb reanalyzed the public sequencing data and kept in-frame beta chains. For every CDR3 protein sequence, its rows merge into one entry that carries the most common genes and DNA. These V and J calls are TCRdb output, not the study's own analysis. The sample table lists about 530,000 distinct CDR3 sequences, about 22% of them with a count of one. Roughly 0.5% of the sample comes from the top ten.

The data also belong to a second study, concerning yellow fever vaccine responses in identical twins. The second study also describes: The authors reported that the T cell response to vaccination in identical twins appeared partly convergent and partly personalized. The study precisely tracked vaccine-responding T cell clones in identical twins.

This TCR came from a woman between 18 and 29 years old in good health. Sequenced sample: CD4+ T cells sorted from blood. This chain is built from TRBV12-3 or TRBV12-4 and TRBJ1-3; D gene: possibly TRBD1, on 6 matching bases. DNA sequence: TGTGCCAGCAGATGGGACACAAGCTCTGGAAACACCATATATTTT. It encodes CASRWDTSSGNTIYF.